Each of the 21 T cell receptor beta chains below was sequenced from the same sample in a study of cytomegalovirus exposure and HLA in healthy donors. It was with 60 Vbeta and 13 Jbeta primers that the PCR ran. Only in-frame clones appear in the TCRdb table, and some are missing; sequencing was by immunoSEQ multiplex PCR. The sample includes some 180,000 clones, around 80% of them seen just once. Sequenced material: PBMCs. The source of these receptors is a girl aged 5 to 17 in good health and CMV-seropositive.

The rearrangement joins TRBV19 to TRBJ1-2; 7 bases map to TRBD1. Germline V gives CDR1 LNHDA, CDR2 SQIVND (reference sequence). The CDR3 is made up of 12 amino acids. J gave up 4 bases and V 11 bases, and 7 bases lay outside the gene matches. The CDR3 protein is CASDTGAYGYTF. CDR3 coding DNA: TGTGCCTCGGATACAGGGGCCTATGGCTACACCTTC. Looking up the rest from reference TRBV19 and TRBJ1-2 gives the full variable domain: DGGITQSPKYLFRKEGQNVTLSCEQNLNHDAMYWYRQDPGQGLRLIYYSQIVNDFQKGDIAEGYSVSREKKESFPLTVTSAQKNPTAFYLCASDTGAYGYTFGSGTRLTVV.

This clone has just one count. This chain joins TRBV29-1 and TRBJ2-7; the match to TRBD2 covers 8 bases. The CDR3 loop spans 16 amino acids. CDR1 is SQVTM, CDR2 ANQGSEA, per germline. Germline trimming cut 4 bases from V and 2 bases from J; bases unmatched to any gene: 13. The CDR3 spells CSVGPPQREYPYEQYF. CDR3 DNA sequence: TGCAGCGTTGGCCCCCCCCAGCGGGAGTACCCCTACGAGCAGTACTTC.

This clone was seen just once. This sequence joins TRBV4-1 and TRBJ2-7; 8 nucleotides line up with TRBD2. V lost 4 bases to trimming and J lost 7 bases; unmatched junction nucleotides: 9. This CDR3 is built from 14 residues. Germline CDR1 MGHRA, CDR2 YSYEKL. CDR3 DNA: TGCGCCAGCAGCCGGGAGTGGCGGGAGGTAGAGCAGTACTTC. Translation: CASSREWREVEQYF.

V is TRBV11-2 and J is TRBJ2-1; TRBD2 might be the D (5 bases). The CDR3 has 12 residues. V was shortened by 0 bases and J by 15 bases, with 12 bases between the two germline ends. Germline V gene lookup returns CDR1 SGHAT and CDR2 FQNNGV. The CDR3, as DNA: TGTGCCAGCAGCTTAGATTTTACTAGACCGTTCTTC. Translated, it gives CASSLDFTRPFF.

V is TRBV14 and J is TRBJ2-1, with TRBD2 matching 11 bases. CDR1 is SGHDN and CDR2 is FVKESK in the germline V gene. The CDR3 totals 17 residues. V shed 4 bases and J 1 base; nucleotides not matched to a gene: 6. CDR3 residues: CASSLGLAGYSYNEQFF. CDR3 sequence (DNA): TGTGCCAGCAGCCTCGGACTAGCGGGTTATTCCTACAATGAGCAGTTCTTC.

The chain is built from TRBV2 and TRBJ1-1; D gene unclear. Per the germline V gene, CDR1 is SNHLY and CDR2 is FYNNEI. This CDR3 has 11 residues. Trimming removed 6 bases from V and 8 bases from J, with 10 bases in between. The CDR3 sequence: CASSTRIEAFF. DNA of the CDR3: TGTGCCAGCAGCACAAGAATAGAAGCTTTCTTT.

The chain combines TRBV6-6 with TRBJ1-5; D gene ambiguous. Between the trimmed V and J ends, which lost 7 bases and 0 bases, there was a span of 13 bases. The V gene's germline CDR1 is MNHNY and CDR2 SVGAGI (reference sequence). This CDR3 region has 15 residues. The CDR3 DNA reads TGTGCCAGCACCAGAGACGGAGATAGCAATCAGCCCCAGCATTTT. It encodes CASTRDGDSNQPQHF.

The chain combines TRBV5-6 with TRBJ1-2, with D maybe TRBD1 (5 bases). CDR1 and CDR2 (germline): SGHDT, YYEEEE. Between the trimmed V and J ends, which lost 4 bases and 4 bases, there was a span of 11 bases. The CDR3 is 13 residues long. The CDR3: CASSVTGVYGYTF. The CDR3 DNA reads as TGTGCCAGCAGCGTGACGGGGGTCTATGGCTACACCTTC. The whole variable domain, filled in from reference TRBV5-6 and TRBJ1-2, reads DAGVTQSPTHLIKTRGQQVTLRCSPKSGHDTVSWYQQALGQGPQFIFQYYEEEERQRGNFPDRFSGHQFPNYSSELNVNALLLGDSALYLCASSVTGVYGYTFGSGTRLTVV.

This chain connects TRBV27 to TRBJ1-1; the match to TRBD1 covers 7 bases. CDR3 length: 15 amino acids. Germline CDR1 is MNHEY and CDR2 is SMNVEV (reference sequence). Trimming removed 6 bases from V and 1 base from J; junction bases left unmatched: 8. The CDR3 DNA follows: TGTGCCAGCAGCCCATTCGGGACAGCGAACACTGAAGCTTTCTTT. It yields the protein CASSPFGTANTEAFF.

The rearrangement links TRBV5-4 to TRBJ2-5; 10 bases line up with TRBD2. J gave up 1 base and V 0 bases, and 0 bases lay outside the gene matches. The CDR3 sequence is 15 residues long. Germline-derived CDR1 and CDR2 are SGHNT and YYREEE (reference sequence). CDR3 amino acids: CASSLGTSGQETQYF. The CDR3 DNA reads as TGTGCCAGCAGCTTGGGGACTAGCGGCCAAGAGACCCAGTACTTC.

This clone has only a few counts. The chain joins TRBV27 to TRBJ2-7, with TRBD2 identical over 9 bases. With 3 bases clipped from V and 2 bases from J, the junction kept 5 bases outside the gene matches. Germline loops: CDR1 MNHEY, CDR2 SMNVEV (reference sequence). The CDR3 covers 15 residues. The CDR3 is CASSFPGLATYEQYF. The DNA for the CDR3 is TGTGCCAGCAGTTTTCCGGGACTAGCCACCTACGAGCAGTACTTC.

V is TRBV7-9 and J is TRBJ1-3, with 8 bases that match TRBD1. CDR3 length equals 14 residues. Germline values: CDR1 SEHNR, CDR2 FQNEAQ (reference sequence). With 7 bases clipped from V and 4 bases from J, the junction kept 6 bases outside the gene matches. The CDR3 loop is CASNLGTGGNTIYF. The CDR3 DNA follows: TGTGCCAGCAACCTAGGGACAGGCGGAAACACCATATATTTT.

The rearrangement uses TRBV30 and TRBJ1-2; no clear D gene. CDR1 is GTSNPN, CDR2 SVGIG, per germline (reference sequence). CDR3 length: 17 amino acids. V dropped 2 bases and J dropped 4 bases, with 23 bases sitting between them. The CDR3 DNA follows: TGTGCCTGGAGTAAGACCTGGGGTGGAGGAAGGACCTATGGCTACACCTTC. Protein sequence: CAWSKTWGGGRTYGYTF.

This chain joins TRBV27 and TRBJ1-1; D is possibly TRBD1 (6 bases). This CDR3 comprises 14 residues. Trimming took off 2 bases at V and 1 base at J, with 8 bases between the two ends. The germline gives CDR1 MNHEY, CDR2 SMNVEV (reference sequence). The CDR3 loop reads CASSLNRENTEAFF. DNA for the CDR3: TGTGCCAGCAGTTTAAACAGGGAGAACACTGAAGCTTTCTTT.

The J gene is TRBJ2-2, the V gene TRBV10-1, with 8 bases lining up with TRBD1. The V segment lost 6 bases and the J segment 0 bases; nucleotides outside the gene matches: 3. Per germline, CDR1 WNHNN and CDR2 SYGVQD (reference sequence). The CDR3 spans 15 residues. CDR3 sequence: CASSRTGPNTGELFF. In DNA form, the CDR3 reads TGCGCCAGCAGCCGGACAGGGCCGAACACCGGGGAGCTGTTTTTT.

The genes are TRBV5-4 and TRBJ1-1; a possible D gene is TRBD1 (5 bases). V was pared by 0 bases and J by 5 bases, with 11 bases between. The CDR3 spans 14 residues. The germline V gene encodes CDR1 SGHNT and CDR2 YYREEE (reference sequence). The CDR3 nucleotides are TGTGCCAGCAGCTTGGGGCTGCAGGGAACTGAAGCTTTCTTT. It is translated as CASSLGLQGTEAFF. Based on the CDR3 plus reference TRBV5-4 and TRBJ1-1, the full variable domain is ETGVTQSPTHLIKTRGQQVTLRCSSQSGHNTVSWYQQALGQGPQFIFQYYREEENGRGNFPPRFSGLQFPNYSSELNVNALELDDSALYLCASSLGLQGTEAFFGQGTRLTVV.

V gene TRBV2 combines with J gene TRBJ2-2; D is uncertain. The CDR3 runs to 11 residues. The germline V gene encodes CDR1 SNHLY and CDR2 FYNNEI. The V gene lost 4 bases and the J gene lost 7 bases, with 4 bases spanning the gap. The CDR3 sequence: CASSVNGELFF. DNA for the CDR3: TGTGCCAGCAGTGTTAACGGGGAGCTGTTTTTT.

The chain carries TRBV5-4 and TRBJ2-5, with TRBD2 matching over 7 bases. Looked up from germline, CDR1 is SGHNT and CDR2 is YYREEE (reference sequence). Trimming took 3 bases from V and 4 from J; bases not matched to a gene: 0. The CDR3 extends over 12 amino acids. CDR3 protein: CASSWGGETQYF. Written as DNA, the CDR3 is TGTGCCAGCAGCTGGGGGGGAGAGACCCAGTACTTC.

The chain combines TRBV7-2 with TRBJ2-1; 7 nucleotides agree with TRBD1. This CDR3 spans 14 amino acids. V shed 5 bases and J 3 bases; nucleotides not matched to a gene: 4. CDR1 is SGHTA, CDR2 FQGNSA, per germline. DNA for the CDR3: TGTGCCAGCAGCCCGGGACAGATCTACAATGAGCAGTTCTTC. Translating gives CASSPGQIYNEQFF.

This clone was seen a few times. The gene calls are TRBV7-9 and TRBJ2-3; 14 nucleotides align to TRBD2. This CDR3 region has 17 residues. The germline V gene encodes CDR1 SEHNR and CDR2 FQNEAQ (reference sequence). The V segment lost 8 bases and the J segment 1 base; nucleotides outside the gene matches: 8. CDR3 sequence: CASLKGLAGARTDTQYF. CDR3 DNA sequence: TGTGCCAGCCTAAAGGGACTAGCGGGAGCCCGCACAGATACGCAGTATTTT.

This clone was seen a single time. J is TRBJ1-1 and V is TRBV6-5; no reliable D call. This CDR3 region has 14 residues. The ends were cut back, 2 bases at V and 4 bases at J, with 11 bases in the middle. The germline gives CDR1 MNHEY, CDR2 SVGAGI. The chain's CDR3 is CASSYREWSTEAFF. CDR3 coding DNA: TGTGCCAGCAGTTACAGGGAGTGGAGCACTGAAGCTTTCTTT.